The clone carrying this TCR beta chain was recorded at least ten times. The data stem from a study of blood T cells in healthy people across ages. Alongside a J-beta primer mix, a sample-barcoded 5' primer served in a second PCR lasting roughly 6 to 12 cycles. MiXCR, applied by TCRdb to the 5' RACE reads, yields one record per CDR3 protein. The sample has approximately 810,000 distinct CDR3 sequences, 29% seen once; the top ten hold 15% to 20%. The trim removed 6 bases at V and 2 bases at J, leaving 6 bases unmatched. The germline V gene has CDR1 SEHNR and CDR2 FQNEAQ (reference sequence). The CDR3 is 14 amino acids.

This clonotype originated in a woman older than 75 in good health. This rearrangement joins TRBV7-9 to TRBJ2-7, with 8 bases that match TRBD1. What was sequenced was blood. The CDR3 is CASSRQGSTYEQYF. CDR3 DNA sequence: TGTGCCAGCAGTAGACAGGGGAGTACCTACGAGCAGTACTTC.